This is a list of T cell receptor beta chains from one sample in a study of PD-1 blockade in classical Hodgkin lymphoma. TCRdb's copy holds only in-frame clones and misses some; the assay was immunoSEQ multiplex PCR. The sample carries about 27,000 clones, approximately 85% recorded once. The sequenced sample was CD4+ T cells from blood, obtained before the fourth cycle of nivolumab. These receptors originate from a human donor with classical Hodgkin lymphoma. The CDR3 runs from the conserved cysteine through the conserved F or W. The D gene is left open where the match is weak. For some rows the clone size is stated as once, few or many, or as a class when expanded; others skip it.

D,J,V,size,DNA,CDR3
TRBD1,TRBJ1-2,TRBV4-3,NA,TGCGCCAGCAGCCCCCGCCTTGGACAGGGTAGTGGCTACACCTTC,CASSPRLGQGSGYTF
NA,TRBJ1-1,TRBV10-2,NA,TGCGCCAGCAGTGAGTCACGCGGGCAGGGAGGTTGGGATGCTTTCTTT,CASSESRGQGGWDAFF
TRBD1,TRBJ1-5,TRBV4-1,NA,TGCGCCAGCAGCCGGGGGACAGGAAGCAATCAGCCCCAGCATTTT,CASSRGTGSNQPQHF
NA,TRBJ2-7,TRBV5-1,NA,TGCGCCAGCAGCTTGGACTTTGTTCGACACTCCTACGAGCAGTACTTC,CASSLDFVRHSYEQYF
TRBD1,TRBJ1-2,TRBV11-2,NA,TGTGCCAGCAGAACCAGACAGGGGCAGGGAGGCTACACCTTC,CASRTRQGQGGYTF
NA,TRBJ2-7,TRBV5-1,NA,TGCGCCAGCAGAGGAGGGGCTCCCCGTTTAGAGCAGTACTTC,CASRGGAPRLEQYF
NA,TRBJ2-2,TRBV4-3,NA,TGCGCCAGCAGCCAAGATCGGGGTCGGAACACCGGGGAGCTGTTTTTT,CASSQDRGRNTGELFF
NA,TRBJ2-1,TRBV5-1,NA,TGCGCCAGCAGCTTGGGGGCATGGGAAGTTCGCCAAGATGAGCAGTTCTTC,CASSLGAWEVRQDEQFF
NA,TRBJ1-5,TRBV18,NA,TGTGCCAGCTCACCTAACAGGTATAATCTTCCCCAGCATTTT,CASSPNRYNLPQHF
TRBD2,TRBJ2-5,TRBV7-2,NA,TGTGCCAGCAGCTTAGGACTAGCTTGGGAGACCCAGTACTTC,CASSLGLAWETQYF
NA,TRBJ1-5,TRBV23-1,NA,TGCGCCAGCAGTCGTACCAGGGGAGAGGGAAATCAGCCCCAGCATTTT,CASSRTRGEGNQPQHF
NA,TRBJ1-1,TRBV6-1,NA,TGTGCCAGCAGTGCCCGTACAGGGAGAGGGACTGAAGCTTTCTTT,CASSARTGRGTEAFF
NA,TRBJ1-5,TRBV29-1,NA,TGCAGCGCCCAGGACGGCAATCAGCCCCAGCATTTT,CSAQDGNQPQHF
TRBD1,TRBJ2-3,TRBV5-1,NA,TGCGCCAGCAGCCGGACAGGGTACCTGGCAGATACGCAGTATTTT,CASSRTGYLADTQYF
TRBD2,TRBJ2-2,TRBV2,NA,TGTGCCAGCAGGGACGGGGGGAGGGCTTACACCGGGGAGCTGTTTTTT,CASRDGGRAYTGELFF
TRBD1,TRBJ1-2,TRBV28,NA,TGTGCCAGCAGACCCGGGACAGGGGATGGCTACACCTTC,CASRPGTGDGYTF
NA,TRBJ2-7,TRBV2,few,TGTGCTAATGCTTTGGACAACTCCTACGAGCAGTACTTC,CANALDNSYEQYF
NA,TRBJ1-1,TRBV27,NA,TGTGCCAGCAGTGAGGCGGGCCCCAAGGACGAAGCTTTCTTT,CASSEAGPKDEAFF
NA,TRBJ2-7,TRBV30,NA,TGTGCCTGGAGTGCAGGGTTCACCCGTTACGAGCAGTACTTC,CAWSAGFTRYEQYF
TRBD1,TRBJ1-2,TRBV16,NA,TGTGCCAGCAGCCGCCGGACAGGGGGAAGTAACGCCTTC,CASSRRTGGSNAF
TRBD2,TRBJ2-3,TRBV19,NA,TGTGCCAGTAGTATGCGTATCGGCGGGAGGACTTATACAGATACGCAGTATTTT,CASSMRIGGRTYTDTQYF
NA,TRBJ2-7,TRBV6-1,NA,TGTGCCAGCAGAGTGGGGACACTCTCTGCCGAGCAGTACTTC,CASRVGTLSAEQYF
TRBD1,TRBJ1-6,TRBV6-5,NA,TGTGCCAGCAGTTCCACCGGGGGACAGTATAATTCACCCCTCCACTTT,CASSSTGGQYNSPLHF
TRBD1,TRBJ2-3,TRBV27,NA,TGTGCCAGCAGTTCCCAGTGGCCGGGACAGTCCCGGGAAGATACGCAGTATTTT,CASSSQWPGQSREDTQYF
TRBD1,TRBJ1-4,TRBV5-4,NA,TGTGCCAGCAGCTTTGGCCCGGGACAGAGTAATGAAAAACTGTTTTTT,CASSFGPGQSNEKLFF
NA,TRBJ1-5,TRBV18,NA,TGTGCCAGCTCAAGAACTGGCGGGGGCAATCAGCCCCAGCATTTT,CASSRTGGGNQPQHF
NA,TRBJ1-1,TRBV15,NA,TGTGCCACCAGCAGCCCGGACAGATTGAACACTGAAGCTTTCTTT,CATSSPDRLNTEAFF
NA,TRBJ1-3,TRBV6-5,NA,TGTGCCAGCAGTTACTCTGACAGCCACTCTGGAAACACCATATATTTT,CASSYSDSHSGNTIYF
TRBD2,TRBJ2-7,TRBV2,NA,TGTGCCAGCAGACGACTAGCGGGGAAAAACGAGCAGTACTTC,CASRRLAGKNEQYF
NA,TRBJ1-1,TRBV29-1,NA,TGCAGCGTTGGACAGACGAACACTGAAGCTTTCTTT,CSVGQTNTEAFF
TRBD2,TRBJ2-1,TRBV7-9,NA,TGTGCCAGCAGCTTAGCTGGGACTAGGAATGAGCAGTTCTTC,CASSLAGTRNEQFF
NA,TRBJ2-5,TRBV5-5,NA,TGTGCCAGCAGCCCTGGGGCTAGCACACAAGAGACCCAGTACTTC,CASSPGASTQETQYF
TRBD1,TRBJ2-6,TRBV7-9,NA,TGTGCCAGCAGCTTAGGGGACAGAGCCTCTGGGGCCAACGTCCTGACTTTC,CASSLGDRASGANVLTF
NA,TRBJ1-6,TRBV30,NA,TGTGCCTGGAGGGACAGCCGCTCCTATAATTCACCCCTCCACTTT,CAWRDSRSYNSPLHF
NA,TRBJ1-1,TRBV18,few,TGTGCCAGCTCACTCACGACAGGCGCGACGAACACTGAAGCTTTCTTT,CASSLTTGATNTEAFF
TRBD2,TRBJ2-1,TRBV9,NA,TGTGCCAGCAGCGTAGGTCGGGAGGATCTGTTCTACAATGAGCAGTTCTTC,CASSVGREDLFYNEQFF
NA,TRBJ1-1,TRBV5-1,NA,TGCGCCAGCAGGCGTCAGGCGGGAATAAGGTTTAACACTGAAGCTTTCTTT,CASRRQAGIRFNTEAFF
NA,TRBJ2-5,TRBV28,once,TGTGCCAGCACCCCTCGGGGGCCCCAAGGAGAGACCCAGTACTTC,CASTPRGPQGETQYF
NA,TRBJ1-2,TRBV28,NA,TGTGCCAGCAGTTTCCCGCAGGCTAACTATGGCTACACCTTC,CASSFPQANYGYTF
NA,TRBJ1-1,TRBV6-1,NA,TGTGCCAGCAGTGAATTAGCCTGGGGTAACTCTGAAGCTTTCTTT,CASSELAWGNSEAFF
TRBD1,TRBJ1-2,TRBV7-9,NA,TGTGCCAGCAGCTACGGGACAGGGGAGGTTGGCTACACCTTC,CASSYGTGEVGYTF